Shown below are 24 T cell receptor beta chains from a single sample sequenced in a study of blood T cell repertoires in COVID-19. Using immunoSEQ multiplex PCR, the repertoire was profiled, and TCRdb retains in-frame clones only, with some absent. The sample includes some 180,000 clones, 81% seen only once; the top ten take about 11%. Material: peripheral blood. These receptor sequences come from a woman in her forties with COVID-19, enrolled during active disease.

This clone turned up a few times. This sequence joins TRBV18 and TRBJ1-6, with a weak D call TRBD1 (6 bases). Trimming took off 3 bases at V and 5 bases at J, with 11 bases between the two ends. CDR1 and CDR2 (germline): KGHSH, LQKENI. The CDR3 totals 15 residues. The CDR3 region is CASSPGTSNNSPLHF. DNA of the CDR3: TGTGCCAGCTCACCCGGGACATCGAATAATTCACCCCTCCACTTT.

This rearrangement joins TRBV7-3 to TRBJ2-1, with D unresolved. The CDR3 totals 15 residues. Trimming took 1 base from V and 0 from J, leaving 7 bases between them. Germline V gene sequence: CDR1 SGHTA, CDR2 FQGTGA. The CDR3 bases are TGTGCCAGCAGCTTAAAACCTACCTCCTACAATGAGCAGTTCTTC. Translation: CASSLKPTSYNEQFF.

The chain has TRBV4-1 and TRBJ2-5, with D tentatively TRBD2 (6 bases). This CDR3 has 15 residues. The ends were cut back, 3 bases at V and 1 base at J, with 12 bases in the middle. CDR1 is MGHRA, CDR2 YSYEKL, per germline. The CDR3 loop is CASSQLLASQETQYF. The CDR3 DNA sequence: TGCGCCAGCAGCCAGCTTCTAGCGAGCCAAGAGACCCAGTACTTC.

This clone was picked up one time. The V and J genes are TRBV28 and TRBJ1-5; TRBD1 is a possible D gene (5 bases). The CDR3 is 15 amino acids. V was pared by 4 bases and J by 0 bases, with 10 bases between. CDR1 is MDHEN, CDR2 SYDVKM, per germline. The CDR3 coding sequence is TGTGCCAGCAGTTCCCCGACAGCTAGCAATCAGCCCCAGCATTTT. It specifies CASSSPTASNQPQHF.

The CDR3 here is CAWMREMNTEAFF. The CDR3 bases are TGTGCCTGGATGAGGGAGATGAACACTGAAGCTTTCTTT. The chain is built from TRBV30 and TRBJ1-1; D not resolved. From germline, CDR1 is GTSNPN and CDR2 SVGIG (reference sequence). Deletions cut 4 bases from V and 0 bases from J, with 9 bases between. This CDR3 contains 13 residues.

V gene TRBV19 combines with J gene TRBJ2-6; 8 bases are shared with TRBD1. The V gene's germline CDR1 is LNHDA and CDR2 SQIVND (reference sequence). CDR3 length: 15 amino acids. Losses at the gene ends were 10 bases for V and 0 bases for J; bases not matched to a gene: 5. In nucleotides, the CDR3 is TGTGCCACCATGGACAGGGCCTCTGGGGCCAACGTCCTGACTTTC. This sequence encodes CATMDRASGANVLTF.

The V and J genes are TRBV27 and TRBJ2-1, with a weak D call TRBD2 (5 bases). CDR1 and CDR2 (germline): MNHEY, SMNVEV (reference sequence). V was shortened by 1 base and J by 2 bases, with 9 bases between the two germline ends. CDR3 length: 15 amino acids. CDR3 nucleotides: TGTGCCAGCAGTTTATGGGGAGCTCCCTACAATGAGCAGTTCTTC. The encoded protein is CASSLWGAPYNEQFF.

The chain joins TRBV11-1 to TRBJ2-5, with D maybe TRBD1 (6 bases). Trimming shortened V by 5 bases and J by 4 bases, and 20 bases separated the two germline ends. The CDR3 covers 16 residues. CDR1 is SGHAT and CDR2 is FQDESV in the germline V gene (reference sequence). The CDR3 nucleotides are TGTGCCAGCAGCCTGGCCAGGGGCGTATTGGGAGAGACCCAGTACTTC. This gives the protein CASSLARGVLGETQYF. The variable domain in full, completed from reference TRBV11-1 and TRBJ2-5, reads EAEVAQSPRYKITEKSQAVAFWCDPISGHATLYWYRQILGQGPELLVQFQDESVVDDSQLPKDRFSAERLKGVDSTLKIQPAELGDSAMYLCASSLARGVLGETQYFGPGTRLLVL.

This chain joins TRBV9 and TRBJ1-2, with TRBD1 matching 7 bases. CDR1 SGDLS and CDR2 YYNGEE come from the germline V gene. Losses at the gene ends were 2 bases for V and 0 bases for J; bases not matched to a gene: 4. This CDR3 spans 15 amino acids. CDR3 bases: TGTGCCAGCAGCGTCGGACAGGAATCTAACTATGGCTACACCTTC. Residues: CASSVGQESNYGYTF.

The V and J genes are TRBV29-1 and TRBJ2-2; TRBD2 might be the D (5 bases). CDR1 SQVTM and CDR2 ANQGSEA come from the germline V gene. The CDR3 runs to 13 residues. CDR3 bases: TGCAGTACCATCCGGGAGAACACCGGGGAGCTGTTTTTT. This encodes CSTIRENTGELFF.

This sequence joins TRBV5-6 and TRBJ1-5; possibly TRBD1 for D (6 bases). Per germline, CDR1 SGHDT and CDR2 YYEEEE. V lost 1 base to trimming and J lost 4 bases, with 15 bases between them. CDR3 length: 16 residues. The CDR3 here is CASSLWGGGANQPQHF. For the CDR3, the DNA is TGTGCCAGCAGCTTGTGGGGCGGGGGGGCAAATCAGCCCCAGCATTTT. The full variable domain, in which reference TRBV5-6 and TRBJ1-5 provide the parts outside the CDR3, is DAGVTQSPTHLIKTRGQQVTLRCSPKSGHDTVSWYQQALGQGPQFIFQYYEEEERQRGNFPDRFSGHQFPNYSSELNVNALLLGDSALYLCASSLWGGGANQPQHFGDGTRLSIL.

This chain uses TRBV3-1 (or the pseudogene TRBV3-2) with TRBJ1-1; D is unclear. Looked up from germline, CDR1 is LGHDT and CDR2 is YNNKEL (reference sequence). Trimming pared 4 bases from V and 7 bases from J, leaving 13 bases between. This CDR3 region has 13 residues. For the CDR3, the DNA is TGTGCCAGCAGCCCCCCCCTCTCAGGTGAAGCTTTCTTT. It codes for CASSPPLSGEAFF.

The CDR3 DNA sequence: TGCGCCACCAGGTTGGGCGCGAACACCGGGGAGCTGTTTTTT. This gives the protein CATRLGANTGELFF. The rearrangement links TRBV10-1 to TRBJ2-2; D unclear. The V and J ends lost 10 bases and 0 bases respectively, with 12 bases between them. CDR3 length: 14 amino acids. Germline CDR1 is WNHNN and CDR2 is SYGVQD (reference sequence).

The chain couples TRBV2 to TRBJ1-2, with 8 positions matching TRBD1. In germline, CDR1 is SNHLY, CDR2 FYNNEI. The CDR3 covers 14 residues. Trimming cost V 4 bases and J 3 bases; bases outside gene matches: 4. CDR3 in DNA: TGTGCCAGCAGTGTTCACAGGGGGGACTATGGCTACACCTTC. Its translation is CASSVHRGDYGYTF.

This chain connects TRBV6-1 to TRBJ2-1; possibly TRBD2 for D (6 bases). The CDR3 spans 15 residues. Deletions cut 3 bases from V and 7 bases from J, with 16 bases between. Per germline, CDR1 MNHNS and CDR2 SASEGT. The CDR3 nucleotides read TGTGCCAGCAGTGAGTCCGGGGGTACCCGTAATGAGCAGTTCTTC. Translating it yields CASSESGGTRNEQFF.

V usage is TRBV6-6 and J usage is TRBJ2-3; 8 bases map to TRBD2. Per the germline V gene, CDR1 is MNHNY and CDR2 is SVGAGI (reference sequence). The CDR3 is 15 residues long. Trimming at V came to 7 bases and at J to 3 bases, leaving 9 bases not matched to a gene. CDR3 sequence: CASTPVAGTTDTQYF. Written as DNA, the CDR3 is TGTGCCAGCACCCCAGTAGCGGGGACGACAGATACGCAGTATTTT.

This clone is a singleton in its sample. The V gene is TRBV29-1, the J gene TRBJ2-7, with 7 bases identical to TRBD1. CDR3 length: 11 amino acids. V lost 4 bases, J lost 12 bases, and 9 bases stayed unmatched. Germline V gene sequence: CDR1 SQVTM, CDR2 ANQGSEA. CDR3 in DNA: TGCAGCGTTGTGGAACAGGGGATACTGTACGTC. This encodes CSVVEQGILYV.

The V gene is TRBV9, the J gene TRBJ2-1; D may be TRBD1 (5 bases). CDR1 is SGDLS, CDR2 YYNGEE, per germline. Trimming left V 4 bases short and J 7 bases short, with 18 bases between. The CDR3 runs 15 residues. The CDR3 DNA reads TGTGCCAGCAGCTCCACCGGAGACAGCCGAAATGAGCAGTTCTTC. Encoded protein: CASSSTGDSRNEQFF.

This clone has a handful of counts. The gene calls are TRBV6-2 or TRBV6-3 and TRBJ1-5; 7 bases map to TRBD1. The CDR3 is 14 residues long. V dropped 6 bases and J dropped 2; count of bases not matched to a gene: 4. The germline V gene has CDR1 MNHEY and CDR2 SVGEGT. The CDR3 loop reads CASSPGTGNQPQHF. In DNA form, the CDR3 reads TGTGCCAGCAGCCCCGGGACAGGCAATCAGCCCCAGCATTTT.

The genes are TRBV6-2 or TRBV6-3 and TRBJ2-7, with a weak D call TRBD2 (6 bases). Germline assignment: CDR1 MNHEY and CDR2 SVGEGT. CDR3 size: 13 residues. V lost 6 bases and J 1 base, leaving 10 bases between the germline ends. The CDR3 here is CASSRGNSYEQYV. The CDR3 DNA sequence: TGTGCCAGCAGCCGCGGGAATTCCTACGAGCAGTACGTC.

The gene calls are TRBV30 and TRBJ2-2; perhaps TRBD1 as D (5 bases). CDR3 length: 16 residues. The V end lost 4 bases, the J end lost 0 bases, and 15 bases lay between the germline ends. CDR1 GTSNPN and CDR2 SVGIG come from the germline V gene (reference sequence). The CDR3 DNA is TGTGCCTGGAAAATAGGAGCAGGGCCGAACACCGGGGAGCTGTTTTTT. The encoded protein is CAWKIGAGPNTGELFF.

This chain links TRBV7-9 with TRBJ2-1; 8 bases are a match to TRBD1. V was pared by 5 bases and J by 0 bases, with 6 bases of the junction left unmatched. This CDR3 comprises 16 residues. The germline V gene encodes CDR1 SEHNR and CDR2 FQNEAQ (reference sequence). In DNA, the CDR3 is TGTGCCAGCAGCCCCCGGACAGGGAGCTCCTACAATGAGCAGTTCTTC. Its translation is CASSPRTGSSYNEQFF.

This clone was recorded once. The chain uses TRBV4-1 and TRBJ2-5; D is possibly TRBD1 (6 bases). The CDR3 is 15 residues long. With 0 bases removed from V and 7 bases from J, the gap between germline ends came to 15 bases. Germline V gene lookup returns CDR1 MGHRA and CDR2 YSYEKL. CDR3 coding DNA: TGCGCCAGCAGCCAAGAAGCCGGACAGAGGGGGACCCAGTACTTC. Its protein is CASSQEAGQRGTQYF.

The rearrangement joins TRBV27 to TRBJ2-1; 9 bases align to TRBD2. CDR3 length: 20 residues. With V trimmed by 3 bases and J by 4 bases, 19 bases remained unmatched. Germline assignment: CDR1 MNHEY and CDR2 SMNVEV (reference sequence). This CDR3 is CASSFFSLEAGGPAYNEQFF. The CDR3 nucleotides read TGTGCCAGCAGTTTCTTCTCGCTCGAGGCGGGAGGGCCGGCGTACAATGAGCAGTTCTTC.